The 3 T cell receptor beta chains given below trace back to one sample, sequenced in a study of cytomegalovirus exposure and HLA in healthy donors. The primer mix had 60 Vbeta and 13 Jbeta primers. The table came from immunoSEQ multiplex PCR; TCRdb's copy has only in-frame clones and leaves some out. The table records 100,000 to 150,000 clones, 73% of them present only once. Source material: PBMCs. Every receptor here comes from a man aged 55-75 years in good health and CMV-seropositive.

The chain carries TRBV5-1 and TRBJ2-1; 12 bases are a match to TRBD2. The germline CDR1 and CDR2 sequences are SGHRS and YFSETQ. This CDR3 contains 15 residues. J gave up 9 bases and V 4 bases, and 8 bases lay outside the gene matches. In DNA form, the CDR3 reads TGCGCCAGCAGCGAGACTAGCGGGGGCTTAGTTGAGCAGTTCTTC. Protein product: CASSETSGGLVEQFF.

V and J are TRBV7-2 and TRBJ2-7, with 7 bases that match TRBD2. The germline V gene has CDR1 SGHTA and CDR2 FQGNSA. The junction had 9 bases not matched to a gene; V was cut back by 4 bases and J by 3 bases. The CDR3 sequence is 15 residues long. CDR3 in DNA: TGTGCCAGCAGCTCTTTACTAGCGAGCGGCTACGAGCAGTACTTC. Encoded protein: CASSSLLASGYEQYF. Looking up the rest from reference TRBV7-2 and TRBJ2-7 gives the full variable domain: GAGVSQSPSNKVTEKGKDVELRCDPISGHTALYWYRQSLGQGLEFLIYFQGNSAPDKSGLPSDRFSAERTGGSVSTLTIQRTQQEDSAVYLCASSSLLASGYEQYFGPGTRLTVT.

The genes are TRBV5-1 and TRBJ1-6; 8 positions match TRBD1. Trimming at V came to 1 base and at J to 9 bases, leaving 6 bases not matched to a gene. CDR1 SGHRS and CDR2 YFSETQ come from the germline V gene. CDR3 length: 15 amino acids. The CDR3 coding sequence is TGCGCCAGCAGCTTGTCGCCAGGGGGCAGTTCACCCCTCCACTTT. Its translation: CASSLSPGGSSPLHF. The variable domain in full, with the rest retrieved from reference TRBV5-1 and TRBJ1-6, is KAGVTQTPRYLIKTRGQQVTLSCSPISGHRSVSWYQQTPGQGLQFLFEYFSETQRNKGNFPGRFSGRQFSNSRSEMNVSTLELGDSALYLCASSLSPGGSSPLHFGNGTRLTVT.